What follows describes a single T cell receptor beta chain. Its matching antigen is unknown. This specimen comes from a study of cytomegalovirus exposure and HLA in healthy donors. Study-wide results and limits: In a later analysis, at a false discovery rate of 0.05, over 15,000 TCR beta sequences matched HLA alleles. Analyzed later, most CMV-associated TCR beta chains appeared HLA-restricted.

Amplification used 60 Vbeta primers and 13 Jbeta primers. The assay was immunoSEQ multiplex PCR, and TCRdb's table has in-frame clones only and misses some. The sample has 180,000 or so clones; 60% to 80% are singletons. The germline V gene has CDR1 MNHEY and CDR2 SVGAGI. The CDR3 extends over 15 amino acids. V gave up 0 bases and J gave up 0 bases, with 7 bases separating them. The donors gave bone marrow, and they were healthy. Sequencing was carried out using PBMCs. This TCR came from a woman in her 40s in good health and CMV-seropositive. The chain combines TRBV6-5 with TRBJ2-3, with D uncertain. The CDR3 reads CASSYSEISTDTQYF. The CDR3 DNA reads TGTGCCAGCAGTTACTCGGAGATTAGCACAGATACGCAGTATTTT.